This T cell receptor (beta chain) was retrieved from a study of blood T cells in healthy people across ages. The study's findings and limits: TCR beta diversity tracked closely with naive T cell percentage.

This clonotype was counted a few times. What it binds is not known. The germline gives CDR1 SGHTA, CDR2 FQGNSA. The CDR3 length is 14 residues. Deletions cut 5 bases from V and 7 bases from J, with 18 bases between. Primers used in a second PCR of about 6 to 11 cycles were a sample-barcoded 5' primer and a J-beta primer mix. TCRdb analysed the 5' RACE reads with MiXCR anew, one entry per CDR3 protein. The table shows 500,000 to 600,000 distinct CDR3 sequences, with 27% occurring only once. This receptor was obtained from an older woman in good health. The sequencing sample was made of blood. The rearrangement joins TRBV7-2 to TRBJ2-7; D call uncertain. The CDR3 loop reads CASSPNSGVQEQYF. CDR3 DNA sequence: TGTGCCAGCAGCCCAAATTCAGGAGTCCAGGAGCAGTACTTC.